Reported below is one TCR beta chain. Other DNA variants within this sample encode the same CDR3. The data originate from a study of OX40 agonist ivuxolimab in advanced cancers. Repertoires were generated with immunoSEQ multiplex PCR, while TCRdb's copy carries only in-frame clones and drops some. The table lists approximately 84,000 clones, about 88% of them singletons. There are 17 residues in the CDR3. Germline V CDR1 and CDR2: SGDLS, YYNGEE. V lost 3 bases and J lost 7; bases outside the gene matches: 17. The V call is TRBV9, the J call TRBJ2-7; 9 bases align to TRBD2. The sequencing used CD4+ or CD8+ T cells sorted from blood, collected in a trial of the OX40 agonist ivuxolimab. The sequence derives from an adult with an advanced solid tumor such as melanoma, head and neck, liver or kidney cancer. The CDR3 is CASSGPGLAFQTGEQYF. The DNA of the CDR3 is TGTGCCAGCAGCGGTCCGGGACTAGCCTTTCAGACGGGGGAGCAGTACTTC.